The 15 T cell receptor beta chains below come from one sample, sequenced in a study of T cells of healthy individuals. A single record per CDR3 protein comes from TCRdb applying MiXCR to the 5' RACE reads. The repertoire holds about 57,000 distinct CDR3 sequences, with about 16% as singletons. The origin of the receptors is a human donor in good health.

The CDR3 is CASSPSHQAEAFF. The CDR3 region has the DNA TGTGCCAGTAGTCCGTCCCACCAGGCTGAAGCTTTCTTT. The chain combines TRBV19 with TRBJ1-1; D unclear. CDR3 length equals 13 residues. V lost 5 bases and J 6 bases, leaving 13 bases between the germline ends. Germline V CDR1 and CDR2: LNHDA, SQIVND (reference sequence).

The chain has TRBV28 and TRBJ2-7; D remains ambiguous. The CDR3 is 15 residues long. Germline CDR1 reads MDHEN; CDR2 reads SYDVKM. V was trimmed by 1 base and J by 0 bases, leaving 10 bases between them. In DNA form, the CDR3 reads TGTGCCAGCAGTTTATATGCCTCCAGCTCCTACGAGCAGTACTTC. Translated, it gives CASSLYASSSYEQYF. The whole variable domain, filled in from reference TRBV28 and TRBJ2-7, reads DVKVTQSSRYLVKRTGEKVFLECVQDMDHENMFWYRQDPGLGLRLIYFSYDVKMKEKGDIPEGYSVSREKKERFSLILESASTNQTSMYLCASSLYASSSYEQYFGPGTRLTVT.

This chain joins TRBV7-3 and TRBJ1-1, with TRBD1 matching over 8 bases. The CDR3 runs 13 residues. The ends lost 5 bases at V and 13 bases at J; junction bases unmatched: 12. The germline V gene encodes CDR1 SGHTA and CDR2 FQGTGA. The CDR3 is CASSTGGQSLSFF. Written as DNA, the CDR3 is TGTGCCAGCAGCACAGGGGGACAGTCTCTGAGTTTCTTT.

This clonotype was seen more than once but under ten times. Here the CDR3 DNA reads TGTGCCACTGTGCGGGTGAACTATGGCTACACCTTC. This gives the protein CATVRVNYGYTF. This chain uses TRBV6-5 with TRBJ1-2; no reliable D call. Germline loops: CDR1 MNHEY, CDR2 SVGAGI. Trimming shortened V by 10 bases and J by 2 bases, and 11 bases separated the two germline ends. The CDR3 is made up of 12 amino acids.

This clonotype was picked up a small number of times. V is TRBV7-9 and J is TRBJ2-7, with D possibly TRBD2 on 5 matching bases. V lost 8 bases, J lost 2 bases, and 10 bases lay in between. CDR1 is SEHNR, CDR2 FQNEAQ, per germline (reference sequence). The CDR3 has 12 residues. The CDR3 nucleotides read TGTGCCAGCCAAAGCGGAACCTACGAGCAGTACTTC. It is translated as CASQSGTYEQYF.

The rearrangement links TRBV11-2 to TRBJ1-4; no definite D call. The V gene lost 0 bases and the J gene lost 0 bases, with 8 bases spanning the gap. The CDR3 is made up of 16 amino acids. The germline V gene has CDR1 SGHAT and CDR2 FQNNGV. The CDR3 spells CASSLDRGTTNEKLFF. CDR3 in DNA: TGTGCCAGCAGCTTAGATCGCGGGACAACTAATGAAAAACTGTTTTTT.

This clonotype was counted a few times. The chain uses TRBV7-2 and TRBJ1-2; D unclear. Trimming shortened V by 2 bases and J by 6 bases, and 10 bases separated the two germline ends. Germline CDR1 and CDR2: SGHTA and FQGNSA. The CDR3 contains 13 residues. CDR3 protein: CASSLMAENGYTF. The CDR3 region has the DNA TGTGCCAGCAGCTTAATGGCGGAGAATGGCTACACCTTC.

There are many counts of this clonotype. The chain combines TRBV6-4 with TRBJ2-3; the match to TRBD2 covers 7 bases. The CDR3 is made up of 16 amino acids. The V and J ends lost 4 bases and 6 bases, in that order; junction bases with no gene match: 13. Germline CDR1 is MRHNA and CDR2 is SNTAGT. The CDR3 nucleotides read TGTGCCAGCAGTGTTGACGCGGGAGCCTCCGGGGATACGCAGTATTTT. Translating gives CASSVDAGASGDTQYF.

In its sample, this clonotype was seen many times. This chain links TRBV27 with TRBJ2-3, with a tentative D call TRBD2 (6 bases). The germline CDR1 and CDR2 sequences are MNHEY and SMNVEV (reference sequence). V lost 4 bases to trimming and J lost 0 bases, with 14 bases between them. The CDR3 has 16 residues. For the CDR3, the DNA is TGTGCCAGCAGTTCGTTAGCGGTGTCTAGCACAGATACGCAGTATTTT. As protein: CASSSLAVSSTDTQYF.

The chain links TRBV20-1 to TRBJ1-5; D might be TRBD1 (6 bases). Germline V gene sequence: CDR1 DFQATT, CDR2 SNEGSKA (reference sequence). The CDR3 has 13 residues. The V end lost 3 bases, the J end lost 3 bases, and 9 bases lay between the germline ends. This CDR3 reads CSARTGNNQPQHF. The CDR3, as DNA: TGCAGTGCTAGGACAGGTAACAATCAGCCCCAGCATTTT.

This clonotype was seen ten or more times. The chain links TRBV28 to TRBJ1-1; D unclear. V dropped 3 bases and J dropped 0 bases, with 2 bases sitting between them. The CDR3 spans 12 residues. The germline CDR1 and CDR2 sequences are MDHEN and SYDVKM. CDR3 amino acids: CASSFVNTEAFF. CDR3 DNA sequence: TGTGCCAGCAGTTTCGTGAACACTGAAGCTTTCTTT.

This clonotype has more than one count but fewer than ten. For the CDR3, the DNA is TGTGCCAGCAGCCAAGACTACGGAGGCTACGAGCAGTACTTC. Translated: CASSQDYGGYEQYF. The chain couples TRBV3-1 to TRBJ2-7; D perhaps matches TRBD2 (5 bases). The V end was cut by 0 bases, the J end by 3 bases, with 9 bases between. CDR1 is LGHDT, CDR2 YNNKEL, per germline (reference sequence). The CDR3 extends over 14 amino acids.

The gene calls are TRBV19 and TRBJ2-3; D is possibly TRBD1 (5 bases). Trimming left V 7 bases short and J 3 bases short, with 11 bases between. Per germline, CDR1 LNHDA and CDR2 SQIVND (reference sequence). The CDR3 covers 13 residues. CDR3: CASNVAGTDTQYF. CDR3 coding DNA: TGTGCCAGTAACGTGGCAGGGACAGATACGCAGTATTTT.

This chain uses TRBV27 with TRBJ2-7; 9 nucleotides agree with TRBD2. With 5 bases clipped from V and 2 bases from J, the junction kept 4 bases outside the gene matches. Germline V gene lookup returns CDR1 MNHEY and CDR2 SMNVEV (reference sequence). The CDR3 extends over 14 amino acids. CDR3 in amino acids: CASSPGLAPYEQYF. As DNA, the CDR3 is TGTGCCAGCAGTCCGGGACTAGCCCCCTACGAGCAGTACTTC.

This clonotype was counted a few times. The genes are TRBV2 and TRBJ2-2; either TRBD1 or TRBD2 may supply D (6 bases each). Trimming cost V 1 base and J 6 bases, with 21 bases left between them. Per the germline V gene, CDR1 is SNHLY and CDR2 is FYNNEI. This CDR3 is 18 amino acids long. The CDR3 nucleotides read TGTGCCAGCAGTGAAGGTTTCGTGGGGGGCGCGAGCCCCGGGGAGCTGTTTTTT. It codes for CASSEGFVGGASPGELFF.